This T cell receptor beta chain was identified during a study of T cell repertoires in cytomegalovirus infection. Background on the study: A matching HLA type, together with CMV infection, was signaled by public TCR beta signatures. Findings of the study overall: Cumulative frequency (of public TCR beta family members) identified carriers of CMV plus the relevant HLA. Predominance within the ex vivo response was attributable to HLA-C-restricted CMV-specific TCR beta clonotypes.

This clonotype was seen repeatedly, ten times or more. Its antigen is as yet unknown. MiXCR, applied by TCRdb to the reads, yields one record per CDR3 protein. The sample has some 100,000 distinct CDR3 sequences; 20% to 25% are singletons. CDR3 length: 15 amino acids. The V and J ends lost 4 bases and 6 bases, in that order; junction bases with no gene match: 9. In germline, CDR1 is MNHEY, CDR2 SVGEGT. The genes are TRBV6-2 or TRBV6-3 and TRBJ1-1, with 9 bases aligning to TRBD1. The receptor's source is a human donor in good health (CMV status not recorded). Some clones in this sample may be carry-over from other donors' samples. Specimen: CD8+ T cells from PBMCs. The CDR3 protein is CASSLTGGSSAEAFF. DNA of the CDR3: TGTGCCAGCAGTTTAACAGGGGGCTCCTCAGCTGAAGCTTTCTTT.